The sequence of this T cell receptor beta chain was determined in a study of blood T cell repertoires in COVID-19. Study at large: The samples span acute and convalescent COVID-19 from the United States, Italy and Spain. Sources were T cells, B-cell-depleted T cells, or PBMCs; the material itself was cDNA or gDNA.

How the authors handled the data: Scientists estimated how many nucleated cells there were by amplifying reference gene primers. Measured with immunoSEQ multiplex PCR; TCRdb has only the in-frame clones, and not every one. V and J calls and clone size are those listed in that table; D and trimming were worked out from the DNA. Of 120,000 to 150,000 clones detected, more than 75% appear once; the ten largest clones hold 30% to 45%. Sequencing was carried out using peripheral blood. The sequence was collected from a man between 45 and 60 years old who had recovered from COVID-19.

CDR3 region: CASTEGVANTGELFF. The CDR3 DNA is TGTGCCAGCACCGAGGGGGTGGCAAACACCGGGGAGCTGTTTTTT. The chain joins TRBV9 to TRBJ2-2; tentative D call: TRBD1 (6 bases). This CDR3 spans 15 amino acids. CDR1 and CDR2 (germline): SGDLS, YYNGEE. The V and J ends lost 6 bases and 2 bases respectively, with 14 bases between them.